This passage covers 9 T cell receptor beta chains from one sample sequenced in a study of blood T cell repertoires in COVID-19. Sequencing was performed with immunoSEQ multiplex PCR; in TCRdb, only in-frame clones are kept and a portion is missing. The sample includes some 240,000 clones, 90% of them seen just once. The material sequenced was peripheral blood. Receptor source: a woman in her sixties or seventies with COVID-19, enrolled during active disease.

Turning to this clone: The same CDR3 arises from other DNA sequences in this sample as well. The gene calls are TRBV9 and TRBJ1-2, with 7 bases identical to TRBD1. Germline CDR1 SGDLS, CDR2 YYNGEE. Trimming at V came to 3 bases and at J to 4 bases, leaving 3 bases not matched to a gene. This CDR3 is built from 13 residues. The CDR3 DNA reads TGTGCCAGCAGCGCAGGACAGGCCTATGGCTACACCTTC. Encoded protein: CASSAGQAYGYTF.

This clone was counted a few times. The CDR3 DNA reads TGTGCCAGCAGTCCCCTATACCAGCCCCAGCATTTT. It yields the protein CASSPLYQPQHF. The rearrangement uses TRBV6-2 or TRBV6-3 and TRBJ1-5, with D hard to call. The V end lost 5 bases, the J end lost 7 bases, and 9 bases lay between the germline ends. The germline V gene encodes CDR1 MNHEY and CDR2 SVGEGT. This CDR3 has 12 amino acids.

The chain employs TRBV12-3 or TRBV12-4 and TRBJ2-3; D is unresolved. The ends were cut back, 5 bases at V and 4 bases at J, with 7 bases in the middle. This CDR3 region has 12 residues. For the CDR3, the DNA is TGTGCCAGCAGTACTAATTCAGATACGCAGTATTTT. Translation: CASSTNSDTQYF.

CDR3 coding DNA: TGTGCCAGCAGTGACGCCAGGGGGCCTAATTCACCCCTCCACTTT. Translated, it gives CASSDARGPNSPLHF. The rearrangement links TRBV6-4 to TRBJ1-6; 8 bases match TRBD1. Trimming cost V 2 bases and J 6 bases; bases outside gene matches: 3. The CDR3 contains 15 residues. Germline V gene sequence: CDR1 MRHNA, CDR2 SNTAGT.

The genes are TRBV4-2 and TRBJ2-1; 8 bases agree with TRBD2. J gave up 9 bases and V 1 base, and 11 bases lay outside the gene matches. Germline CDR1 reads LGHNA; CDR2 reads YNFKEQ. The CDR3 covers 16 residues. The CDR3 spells CASSQAAGEAWGEQFF. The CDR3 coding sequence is TGTGCCAGCAGCCAAGCAGCGGGGGAAGCCTGGGGTGAGCAGTTCTTC.

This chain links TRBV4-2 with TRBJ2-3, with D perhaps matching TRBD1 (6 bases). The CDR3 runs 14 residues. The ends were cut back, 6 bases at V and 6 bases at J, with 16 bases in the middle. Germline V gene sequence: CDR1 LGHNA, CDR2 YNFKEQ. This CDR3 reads CASSDRQDLDTQYF. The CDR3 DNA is TGTGCCAGCAGTGATCGACAGGACCTCGATACGCAGTATTTT.

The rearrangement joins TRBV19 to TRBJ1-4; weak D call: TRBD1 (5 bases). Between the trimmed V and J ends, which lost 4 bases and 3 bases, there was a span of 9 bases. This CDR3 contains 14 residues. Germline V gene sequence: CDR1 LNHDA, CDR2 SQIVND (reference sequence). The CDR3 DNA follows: TGTGCCAGTAGTACAGGGACTGCTAATGAAAAACTGTTTTTT. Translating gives CASSTGTANEKLFF. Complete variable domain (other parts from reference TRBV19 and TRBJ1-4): DGGITQSPKYLFRKEGQNVTLSCEQNLNHDAMYWYRQDPGQGLRLIYYSQIVNDFQKGDIAEGYSVSREKKESFPLTVTSAQKNPTAFYLCASSTGTANEKLFFGSGTQLSVL.

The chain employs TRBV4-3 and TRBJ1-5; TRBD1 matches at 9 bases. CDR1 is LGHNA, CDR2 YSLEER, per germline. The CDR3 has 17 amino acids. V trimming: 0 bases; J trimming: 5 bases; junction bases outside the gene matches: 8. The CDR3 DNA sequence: TGCGCCAGCAGCCAAGAGGTTGGGGGACAGGGCTATCAGCCCCAGCATTTT. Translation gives CASSQEVGGQGYQPQHF.

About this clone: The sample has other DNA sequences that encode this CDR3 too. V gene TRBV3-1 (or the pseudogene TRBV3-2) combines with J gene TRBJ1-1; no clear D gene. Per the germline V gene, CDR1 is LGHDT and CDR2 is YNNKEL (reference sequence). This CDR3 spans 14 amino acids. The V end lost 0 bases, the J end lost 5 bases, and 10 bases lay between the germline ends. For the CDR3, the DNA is TGTGCCAGCAGCCAAGATCGGGGATGGACTGAAGCTTTCTTT. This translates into CASSQDRGWTEAFF.